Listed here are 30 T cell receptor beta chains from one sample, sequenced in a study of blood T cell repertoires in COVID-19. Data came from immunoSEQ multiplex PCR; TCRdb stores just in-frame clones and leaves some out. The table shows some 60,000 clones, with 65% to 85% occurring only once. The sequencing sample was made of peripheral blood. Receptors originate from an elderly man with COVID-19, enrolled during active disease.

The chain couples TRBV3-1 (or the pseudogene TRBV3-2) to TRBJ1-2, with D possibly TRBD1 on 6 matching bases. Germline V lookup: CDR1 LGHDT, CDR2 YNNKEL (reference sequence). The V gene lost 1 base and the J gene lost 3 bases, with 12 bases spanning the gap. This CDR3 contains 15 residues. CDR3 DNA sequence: TGTGCCAGCAGCCAAGGAACAGGGAGTTACTATGGCTACACCTTC. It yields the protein CASSQGTGSYYGYTF.

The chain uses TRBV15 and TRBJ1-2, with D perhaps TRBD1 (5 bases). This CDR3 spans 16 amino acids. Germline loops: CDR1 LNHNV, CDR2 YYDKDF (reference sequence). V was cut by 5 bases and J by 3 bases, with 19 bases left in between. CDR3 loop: CATSRVTSSGYYGYTF. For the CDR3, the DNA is TGTGCCACCAGCCGCGTAACAAGTTCAGGGTACTATGGCTACACCTTC.

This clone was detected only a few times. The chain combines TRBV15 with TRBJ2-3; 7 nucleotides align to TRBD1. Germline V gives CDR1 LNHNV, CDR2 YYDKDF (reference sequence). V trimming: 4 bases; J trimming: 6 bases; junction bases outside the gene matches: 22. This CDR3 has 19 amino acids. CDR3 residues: CATSNQQGQTEVWWDTQYF. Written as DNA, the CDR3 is TGTGCCACCAGCAACCAACAGGGACAGACCGAGGTTTGGTGGGATACGCAGTATTTT. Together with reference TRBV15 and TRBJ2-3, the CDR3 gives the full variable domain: DAMVIQNPRYQVTQFGKPVTLSCSQTLNHNVMYWYQQKSSQAPKLLFHYYDKDFNNEADTPDNFQSRRPNTSFCFLDIRSPGLGDTAMYLCATSNQQGQTEVWWDTQYFGPGTRLTVL.

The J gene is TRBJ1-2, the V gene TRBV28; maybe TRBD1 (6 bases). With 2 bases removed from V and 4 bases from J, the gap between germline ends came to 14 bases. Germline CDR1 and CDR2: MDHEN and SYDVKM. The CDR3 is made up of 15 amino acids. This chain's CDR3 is CASSLGGGLPYGYTF. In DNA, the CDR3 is TGTGCCAGCAGTTTAGGGGGGGGGCTTCCCTATGGCTACACCTTC.

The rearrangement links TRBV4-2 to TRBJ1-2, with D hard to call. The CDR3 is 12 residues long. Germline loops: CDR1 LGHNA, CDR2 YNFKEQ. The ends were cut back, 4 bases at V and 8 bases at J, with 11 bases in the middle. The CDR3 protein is CASSLGASGYTF. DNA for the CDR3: TGTGCCAGCAGCCTCGGAGCCTCCGGCTACACCTTC.

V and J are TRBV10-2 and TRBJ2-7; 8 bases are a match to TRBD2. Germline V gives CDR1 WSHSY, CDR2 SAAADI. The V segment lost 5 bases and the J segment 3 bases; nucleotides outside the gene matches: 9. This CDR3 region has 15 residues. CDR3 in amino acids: CASSPLAGVNYEQYV. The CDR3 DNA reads TGCGCCAGCAGTCCTCTAGCGGGTGTTAACTACGAGCAGTACGTC.

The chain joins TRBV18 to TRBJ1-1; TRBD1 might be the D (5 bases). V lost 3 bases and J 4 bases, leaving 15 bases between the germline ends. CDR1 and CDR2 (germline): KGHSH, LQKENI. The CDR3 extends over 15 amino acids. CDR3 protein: CASSPAGRGGTEAFF. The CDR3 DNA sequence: TGTGCCAGCTCACCGGCGGGTCGGGGGGGCACTGAAGCTTTCTTT.

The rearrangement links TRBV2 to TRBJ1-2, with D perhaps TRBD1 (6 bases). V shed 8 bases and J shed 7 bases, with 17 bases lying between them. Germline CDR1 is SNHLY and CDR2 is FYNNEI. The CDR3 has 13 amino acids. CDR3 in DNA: TGTGCCAGCTCTCGCATGGGGGCTGGTGGCTACACCTTC. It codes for CASSRMGAGGYTF. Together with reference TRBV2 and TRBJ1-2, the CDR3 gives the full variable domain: EPEVTQTPSHQVTQMGQEVILRCVPISNHLYFYWYRQILGQKVEFLVSFYNNEISEKSEIFDDQFSVERPDGSNFTLKIRSTKLEDSAMYFCASSRMGAGGYTFGSGTRLTVV.

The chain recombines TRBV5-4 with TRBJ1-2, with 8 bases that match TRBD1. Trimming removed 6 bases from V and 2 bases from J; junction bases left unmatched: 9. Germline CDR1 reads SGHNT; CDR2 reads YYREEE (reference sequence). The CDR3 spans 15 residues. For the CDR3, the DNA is TGTGCCAGCACCCTCCTGACAGGGGCCAACTATGGCTACACCTTC. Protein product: CASTLLTGANYGYTF.

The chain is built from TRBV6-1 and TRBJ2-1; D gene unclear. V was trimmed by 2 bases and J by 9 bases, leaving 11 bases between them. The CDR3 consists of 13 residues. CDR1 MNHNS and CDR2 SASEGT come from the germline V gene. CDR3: CASSENIFPEQFF. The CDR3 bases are TGTGCCAGCAGTGAAAATATATTCCCTGAGCAGTTCTTC.

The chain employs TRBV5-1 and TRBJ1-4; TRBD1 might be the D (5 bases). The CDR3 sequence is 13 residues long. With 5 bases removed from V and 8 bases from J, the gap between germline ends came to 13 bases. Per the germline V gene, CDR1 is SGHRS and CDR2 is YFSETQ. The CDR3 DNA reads TGCGCCAGCAGTTTCGGGGGTTTAGAAAAACTGTTTTTT. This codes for CASSFGGLEKLFF. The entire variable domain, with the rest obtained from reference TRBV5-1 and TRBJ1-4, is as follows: KAGVTQTPRYLIKTRGQQVTLSCSPISGHRSVSWYQQTPGQGLQFLFEYFSETQRNKGNFPGRFSGRQFSNSRSEMNVSTLELGDSALYLCASSFGGLEKLFFGSGTQLSVL.

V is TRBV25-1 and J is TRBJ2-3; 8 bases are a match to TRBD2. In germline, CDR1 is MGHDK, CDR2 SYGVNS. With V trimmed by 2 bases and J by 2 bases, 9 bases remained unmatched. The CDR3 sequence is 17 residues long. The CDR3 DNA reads TGTGCCAGCAGTGAAGGGAAGAGCGGGGGCCACACAGATACGCAGTATTTT. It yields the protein CASSEGKSGGHTDTQYF.

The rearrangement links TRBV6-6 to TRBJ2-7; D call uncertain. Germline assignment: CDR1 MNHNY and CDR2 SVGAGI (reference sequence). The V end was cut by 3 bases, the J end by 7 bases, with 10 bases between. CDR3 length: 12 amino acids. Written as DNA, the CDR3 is TGTGCCAGCAGTTATGGTGCTACGGAGCAGTACGTC. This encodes CASSYGATEQYV.

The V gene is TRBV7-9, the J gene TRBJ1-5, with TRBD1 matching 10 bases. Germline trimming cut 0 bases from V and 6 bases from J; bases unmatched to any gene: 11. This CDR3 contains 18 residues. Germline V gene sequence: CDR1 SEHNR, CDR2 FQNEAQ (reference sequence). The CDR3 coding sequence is TGTGCCAGCAGCTTAGCGCCAGGGTTCGGACAGGGGGGTCAGCCCCAGCATTTT. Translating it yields CASSLAPGFGQGGQPQHF.

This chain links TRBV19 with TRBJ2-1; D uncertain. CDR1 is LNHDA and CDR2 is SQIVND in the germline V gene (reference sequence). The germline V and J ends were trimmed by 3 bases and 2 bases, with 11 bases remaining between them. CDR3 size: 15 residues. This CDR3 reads CASSMADGTYNEQFF. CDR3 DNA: TGTGCCAGTAGTATGGCGGATGGAACCTACAATGAGCAGTTCTTC.

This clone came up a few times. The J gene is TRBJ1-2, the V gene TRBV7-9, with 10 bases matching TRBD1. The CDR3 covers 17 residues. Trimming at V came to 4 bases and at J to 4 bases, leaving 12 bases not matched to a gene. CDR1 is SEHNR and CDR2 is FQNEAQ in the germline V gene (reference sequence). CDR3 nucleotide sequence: TGTGCCAGCAGCTCTACCGGGACAGGGGACGATGCCTATGGCTACACCTTC. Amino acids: CASSSTGTGDDAYGYTF.

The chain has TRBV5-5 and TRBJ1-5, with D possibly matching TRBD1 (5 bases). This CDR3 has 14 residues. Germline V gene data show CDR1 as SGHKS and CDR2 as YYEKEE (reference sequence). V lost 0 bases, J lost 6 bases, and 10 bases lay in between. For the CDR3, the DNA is TGTGCCAGCAGCTTGGCCCGGGGGTCTCAGCCCCAGCATTTT. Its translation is CASSLARGSQPQHF.

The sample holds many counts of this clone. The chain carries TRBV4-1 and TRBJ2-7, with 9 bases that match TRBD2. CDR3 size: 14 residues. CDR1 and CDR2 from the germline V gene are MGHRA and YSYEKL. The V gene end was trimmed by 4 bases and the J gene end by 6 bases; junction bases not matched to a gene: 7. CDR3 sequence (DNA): TGCGCCAGCAGCCTCGTACTAGCGGGTAGCGAGCAGTACGTC. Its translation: CASSLVLAGSEQYV.

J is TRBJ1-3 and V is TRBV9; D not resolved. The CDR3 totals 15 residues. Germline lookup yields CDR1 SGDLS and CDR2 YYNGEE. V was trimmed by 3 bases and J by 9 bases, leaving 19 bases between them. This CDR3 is CASSASPYSGVTIYF. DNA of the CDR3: TGTGCCAGCAGCGCCTCACCTTACTCTGGAGTCACCATATATTTT.

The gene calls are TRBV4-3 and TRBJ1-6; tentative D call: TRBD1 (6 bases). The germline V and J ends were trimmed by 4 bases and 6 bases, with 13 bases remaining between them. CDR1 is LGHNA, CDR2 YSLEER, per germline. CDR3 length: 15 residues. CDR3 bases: TGCGCCAGCAGCCGAGTACAGGGCTCTAATTCACCCCTCCACTTT. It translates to CASSRVQGSNSPLHF.

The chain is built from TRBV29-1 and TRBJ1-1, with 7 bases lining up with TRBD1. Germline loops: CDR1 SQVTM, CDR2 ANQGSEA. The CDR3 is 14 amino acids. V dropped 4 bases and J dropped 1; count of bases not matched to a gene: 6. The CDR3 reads CSVGGTAKNTEAFF. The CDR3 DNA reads TGCAGCGTTGGGGGGACAGCGAAGAACACTGAAGCTTTCTTT.

The CDR3 nucleotides are TGTGCCAGCAGTGATCGGGACAGGGACGGTTCACCCCTCCACTTT. As protein: CASSDRDRDGSPLHF. This sequence joins TRBV27 and TRBJ1-6; 9 nucleotides agree with TRBD1. CDR1 MNHEY and CDR2 SMNVEV come from the germline V gene (reference sequence). V was pared by 5 bases and J by 9 bases, with 8 bases of the junction left unmatched. The CDR3 extends over 15 amino acids.

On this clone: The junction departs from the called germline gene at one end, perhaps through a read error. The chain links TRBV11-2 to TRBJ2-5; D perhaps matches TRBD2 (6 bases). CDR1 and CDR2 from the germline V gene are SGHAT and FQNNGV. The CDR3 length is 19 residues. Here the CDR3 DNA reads TGTGCCAGCAGCCTAGAGCAGGAGCGGTGGGGTCAGGAGGGAGAGACCCAGTACTTC. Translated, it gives CASSLEQERWGQEGETQYF.

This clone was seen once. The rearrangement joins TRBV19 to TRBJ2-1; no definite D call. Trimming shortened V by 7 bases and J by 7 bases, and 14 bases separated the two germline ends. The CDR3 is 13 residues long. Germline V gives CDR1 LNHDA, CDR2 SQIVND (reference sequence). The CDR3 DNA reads TGTGCCAGTACCGCCCCGGAGAGGAATGAGCAGTTCTTC. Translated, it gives CASTAPERNEQFF.

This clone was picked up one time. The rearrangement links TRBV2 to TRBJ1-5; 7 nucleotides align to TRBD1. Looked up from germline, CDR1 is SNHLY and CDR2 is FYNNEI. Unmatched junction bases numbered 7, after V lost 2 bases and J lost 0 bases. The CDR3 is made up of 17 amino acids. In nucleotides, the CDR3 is TGTGCCAGCAGTGAAACCCGGACAGGTTATAGCAATCAGCCCCAGCATTTT. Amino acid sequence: CASSETRTGYSNQPQHF.

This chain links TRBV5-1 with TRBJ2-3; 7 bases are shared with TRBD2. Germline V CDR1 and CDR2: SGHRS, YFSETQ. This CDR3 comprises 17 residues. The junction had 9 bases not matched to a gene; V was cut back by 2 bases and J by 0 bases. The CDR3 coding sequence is TGCGCCAGCAGCTTAGCCACGACTAGCTGGAGCACAGATACGCAGTATTTT. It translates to CASSLATTSWSTDTQYF.

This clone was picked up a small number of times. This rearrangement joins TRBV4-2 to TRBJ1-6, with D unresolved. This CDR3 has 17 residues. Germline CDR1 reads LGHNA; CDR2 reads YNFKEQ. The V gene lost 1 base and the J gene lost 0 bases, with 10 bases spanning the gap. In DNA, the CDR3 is TGTGCCAGCAGCCAAGGACGTGCGGGCTCCTATAATTCACCCCTCCACTTT. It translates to CASSQGRAGSYNSPLHF.

In DNA, the CDR3 is TGTGCCAGCAGTTTCCGACTAGGGGGGGGGCTCAATGAGCAGTTCTTC. Translating it yields CASSFRLGGGLNEQFF. The chain employs TRBV6-5 and TRBJ2-1, with D tentatively TRBD2 (7 bases). The V and J ends lost 4 bases and 6 bases respectively, with 19 bases between them. The CDR3 extends over 16 amino acids. Germline loops: CDR1 MNHEY, CDR2 SVGAGI.

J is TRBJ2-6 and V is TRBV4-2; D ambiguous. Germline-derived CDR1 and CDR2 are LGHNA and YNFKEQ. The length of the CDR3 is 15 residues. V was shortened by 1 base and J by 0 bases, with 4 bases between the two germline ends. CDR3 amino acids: CASSQVSSGANVLTF. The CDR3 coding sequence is TGTGCCAGCAGCCAAGTCAGCTCTGGGGCCAACGTCCTGACTTTC.

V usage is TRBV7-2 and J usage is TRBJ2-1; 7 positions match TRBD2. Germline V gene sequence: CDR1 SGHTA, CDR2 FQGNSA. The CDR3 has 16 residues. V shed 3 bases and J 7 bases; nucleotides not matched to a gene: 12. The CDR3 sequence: CASSLGGALARNEQFF. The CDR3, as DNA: TGTGCCAGCAGCTTGGGGGGAGCACTAGCGAGGAATGAGCAGTTCTTC.